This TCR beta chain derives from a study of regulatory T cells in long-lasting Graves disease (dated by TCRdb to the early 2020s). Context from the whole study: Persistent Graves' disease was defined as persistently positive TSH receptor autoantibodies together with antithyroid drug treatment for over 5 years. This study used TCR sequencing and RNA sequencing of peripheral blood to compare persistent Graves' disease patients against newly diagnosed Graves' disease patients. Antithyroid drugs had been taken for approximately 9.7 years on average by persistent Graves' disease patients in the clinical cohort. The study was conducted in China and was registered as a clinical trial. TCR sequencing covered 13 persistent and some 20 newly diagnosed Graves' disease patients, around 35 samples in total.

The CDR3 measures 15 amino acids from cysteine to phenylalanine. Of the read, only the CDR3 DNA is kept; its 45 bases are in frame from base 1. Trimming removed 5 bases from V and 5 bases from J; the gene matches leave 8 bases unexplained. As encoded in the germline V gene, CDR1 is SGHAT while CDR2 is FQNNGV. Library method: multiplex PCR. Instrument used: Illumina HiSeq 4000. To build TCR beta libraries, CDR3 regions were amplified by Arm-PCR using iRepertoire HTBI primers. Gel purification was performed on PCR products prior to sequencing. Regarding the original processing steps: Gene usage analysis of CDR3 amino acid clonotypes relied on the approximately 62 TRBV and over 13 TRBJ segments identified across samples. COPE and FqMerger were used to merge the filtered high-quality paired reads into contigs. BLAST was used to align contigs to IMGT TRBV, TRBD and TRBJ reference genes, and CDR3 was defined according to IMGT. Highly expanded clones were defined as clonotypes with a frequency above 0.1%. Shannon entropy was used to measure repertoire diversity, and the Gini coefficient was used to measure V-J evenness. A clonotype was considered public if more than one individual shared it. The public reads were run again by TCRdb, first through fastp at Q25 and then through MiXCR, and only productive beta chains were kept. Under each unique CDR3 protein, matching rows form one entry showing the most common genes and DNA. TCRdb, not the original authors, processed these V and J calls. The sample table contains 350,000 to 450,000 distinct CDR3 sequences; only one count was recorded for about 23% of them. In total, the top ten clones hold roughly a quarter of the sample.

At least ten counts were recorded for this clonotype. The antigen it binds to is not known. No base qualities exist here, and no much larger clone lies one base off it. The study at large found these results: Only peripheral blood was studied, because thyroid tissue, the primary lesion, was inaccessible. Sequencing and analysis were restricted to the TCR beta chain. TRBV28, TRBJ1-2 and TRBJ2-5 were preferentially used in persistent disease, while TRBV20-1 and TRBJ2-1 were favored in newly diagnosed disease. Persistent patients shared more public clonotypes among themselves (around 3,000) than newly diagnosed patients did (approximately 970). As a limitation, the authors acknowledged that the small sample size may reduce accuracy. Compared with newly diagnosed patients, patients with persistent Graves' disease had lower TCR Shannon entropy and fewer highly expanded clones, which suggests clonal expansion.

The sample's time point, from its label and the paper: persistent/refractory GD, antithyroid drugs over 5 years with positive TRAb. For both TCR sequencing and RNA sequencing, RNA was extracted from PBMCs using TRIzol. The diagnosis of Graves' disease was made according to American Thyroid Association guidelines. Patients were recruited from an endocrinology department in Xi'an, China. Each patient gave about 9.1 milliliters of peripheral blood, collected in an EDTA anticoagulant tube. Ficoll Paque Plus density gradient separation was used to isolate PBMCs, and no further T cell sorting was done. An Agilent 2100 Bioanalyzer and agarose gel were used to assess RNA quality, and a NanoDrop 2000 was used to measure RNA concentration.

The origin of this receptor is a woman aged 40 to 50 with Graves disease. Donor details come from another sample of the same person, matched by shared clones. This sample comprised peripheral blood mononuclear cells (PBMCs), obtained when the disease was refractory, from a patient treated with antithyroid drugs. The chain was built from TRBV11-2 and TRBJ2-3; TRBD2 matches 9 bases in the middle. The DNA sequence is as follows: TGTGCCAGCAGCCATAGCGGGAGTAAGGTAGATACGCAGTATTTT. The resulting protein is CASSHSGSKVDTQYF.